This section outlines one T cell receptor (beta chain) sequence together with its context. The data originate from a study of control samples from healthy donors and cancer patients. Data came from immunoSEQ multiplex PCR; TCRdb stores just in-frame clones and leaves some out. Here the sample spans some 76,000 clones, 89% being singletons. The CDR3 spans 14 residues. Germline V gene sequence: CDR1 LNHDA, CDR2 SQIVND (reference sequence). After removal of 3 bases from V and 9 bases from J, the junction contained 8 bases not matched to a gene. V is TRBV19 and J is TRBJ1-5, with TRBD1 matching over 7 bases. This TCR derives from a woman in her forties or fifties with colorectal cancer. The specimen sequenced was PBMCs. CDR3 protein: CASSMRDRDGPQHF. The CDR3 DNA is TGTGCCAGTAGTATGCGAGACAGGGATGGGCCCCAGCATTTT. Based on the CDR3 plus reference TRBV19 and TRBJ1-5, the full variable domain is DGGITQSPKYLFRKEGQNVTLSCEQNLNHDAMYWYRQDPGQGLRLIYYSQIVNDFQKGDIAEGYSVSREKKESFPLTVTSAQKNPTAFYLCASSMRDRDGPQHFGDGTRLSIL.